Listed below are T cell receptor beta chains from one sample, sequenced in a study of blood T cells in healthy people across ages. One entry per CDR3 protein, called by TCRdb with MiXCR from the 5' RACE reads. The data contain just under 750,000 distinct CDR3 sequences, approximately 22% of them singletons. Sequencing was done on a sample of blood. These receptors all come from a man between 65 and 85 years old in good health. Both conserved end residues are part of each CDR3. Fields, in order: V gene, J gene, clone size, D gene, CDR3 DNA, CDR3 protein. The D gene is left open where the match is weak. The size of a clone is reported for some rows only, either as once, few or many, or as a class for expanded clones.

v_gene: TRBV13
j_gene: TRBJ2-5
abundance: few
d_gene: NA
CDR3nt: TGTGCCAGCAGCTCCTACAGGGCCTCAGAGACCCAGTGCTTC
CDR3aa: CASSSYRASETQCF

v_gene: TRBV5-1
j_gene: TRBJ2-5
abundance: few
d_gene: NA
CDR3nt: TGCGCCAGCAGCCGAGATCTCCCGGAGACCCAGTACTTC
CDR3aa: CASSRDLPETQYF

v_gene: TRBV5-1
j_gene: TRBJ1-4
abundance: few
d_gene: NA
CDR3nt: TGCGCCAGCAGCCTCAATGGGCCAGGTGACGAAAAACTGTTTTTT
CDR3aa: CASSLNGPGDEKLFF

v_gene: TRBV7-6
j_gene: TRBJ2-3
abundance: NA
d_gene: NA
CDR3nt: TGTGCCAGCAGCTTAGCTGTGCAAGATACGCAGTATTTT
CDR3aa: CASSLAVQDTQYF

v_gene: TRBV11-1
j_gene: TRBJ2-7
abundance: few
d_gene: TRBD1
CDR3nt: TGTGCCAGCAGCCTTCGCGGGACAGGTTACGAGCAGTACTTC
CDR3aa: CASSLRGTGYEQYF

v_gene: TRBV12-3/TRBV12-4
j_gene: TRBJ2-3
abundance: NA
d_gene: NA
CDR3nt: TGTGCCAGCAGTTTAGTGGGGGCAGATGCGCAGTATTTT
CDR3aa: CASSLVGADAQYF

v_gene: TRBV4-2
j_gene: TRBJ1-2
abundance: NA
d_gene: NA
CDR3nt: TGTGCCAGCAGGAATGGAGAGGGCGTGCCCGATGGCTACACCTTC
CDR3aa: CASRNGEGVPDGYTF

v_gene: TRBV28
j_gene: TRBJ1-2
abundance: NA
d_gene: TRBD1
CDR3nt: TGTGCCAGCAGCGTCTCGATGTCAGACAGGGGACCTTATGGCTACACCTTC
CDR3aa: CASSVSMSDRGPYGYTF

v_gene: TRBV4-1
j_gene: TRBJ2-4
abundance: few
d_gene: TRBD1
CDR3nt: TGCGCCAGCAGCCAAGACCCGGGACAGGGGGCAGGAGCCAAAAACATTCAGTACTTC
CDR3aa: CASSQDPGQGAGAKNIQYF

v_gene: TRBV12-3/TRBV12-4
j_gene: TRBJ1-6
abundance: NA
d_gene: TRBD1
CDR3nt: TGTGCCAGCAGTCTCGTGGGGACAGGGGGTTCACCCCTCCACTTT
CDR3aa: CASSLVGTGGSPLHF

v_gene: TRBV3-1
j_gene: TRBJ2-5
abundance: few
d_gene: NA
CDR3nt: TGTGCCAGCAGCCATCGGGGAGTCGGGGAGACCCAGTACTTC
CDR3aa: CASSHRGVGETQYF

v_gene: TRBV3-1
j_gene: TRBJ2-3
abundance: many
d_gene: NA
CDR3nt: TGTGCCAGCAGGCACACAGATACGCAGTATTTT
CDR3aa: CASRHTDTQYF

v_gene: TRBV7-9
j_gene: TRBJ2-5
abundance: few
d_gene: TRBD1
CDR3nt: TGTGCCAGCAGCCCCGCTATTACAGGGGTTCAAGAGACCCAGTACTTC
CDR3aa: CASSPAITGVQETQYF

v_gene: TRBV29-1
j_gene: TRBJ2-1
abundance: NA
d_gene: NA
CDR3nt: TGCGGCGTTGGAGCGGGCGACAATGAGCAGTTCTTC
CDR3aa: CGVGAGDNEQFF

v_gene: TRBV4-1
j_gene: TRBJ1-2
abundance: few
d_gene: NA
CDR3nt: TGCGCCAGCAGCCAAGATTTGTACAGTCCCTATGGCTACACCTTC
CDR3aa: CASSQDLYSPYGYTF

v_gene: TRBV5-1
j_gene: TRBJ2-1
abundance: NA
d_gene: NA
CDR3nt: TGCGCCAGCAGCCCGGGGACGTACAATGAGCAGTTCTTC
CDR3aa: CASSPGTYNEQFF

v_gene: TRBV10-3
j_gene: TRBJ2-1
abundance: NA
d_gene: TRBD2
CDR3nt: TGTGCCATCAGTGGTCAACTAGCGGGTGACAATGAGCAGTTCTTC
CDR3aa: CAISGQLAGDNEQFF

v_gene: TRBV7-2
j_gene: TRBJ2-7
abundance: many
d_gene: NA
CDR3nt: TGTGCCAGCAGCGTAGCTTTAAGTTCCTACGAGCAGTACTTC
CDR3aa: CASSVALSSYEQYF

v_gene: TRBV28
j_gene: TRBJ2-3
abundance: NA
d_gene: TRBD1
CDR3nt: TGTGCCAGCAGTTCCAGGAGGACAGGGGGCGGCGATACGCAGTATTTT
CDR3aa: CASSSRRTGGGDTQYF

v_gene: TRBV6-5
j_gene: TRBJ1-3
abundance: NA
d_gene: TRBD1
CDR3nt: TGTGCCAGCAGTTTACAGGGGGCAGAGGGAAACACCATATATTTT
CDR3aa: CASSLQGAEGNTIYF

v_gene: TRBV20-1
j_gene: TRBJ2-3
abundance: few
d_gene: NA
CDR3nt: TGCAGTGCTAGAGATAGGGGCCGGGGGATCACAGATACGCGGTATTTT
CDR3aa: CSARDRGRGITDTRYF

v_gene: TRBV12-3/TRBV12-4
j_gene: TRBJ1-6
abundance: NA
d_gene: NA
CDR3nt: TGTGCCAGCCGGGTCGCCACAGGGTCTAATTCACCCCTCCACTTT
CDR3aa: CASRVATGSNSPLHF

v_gene: TRBV5-6
j_gene: TRBJ2-5
abundance: NA
d_gene: TRBD2
CDR3nt: TGTGCCAGCAGCTTGAGGCTAGCGGGGTACCTAGGAGGGGAGACCCAGTACTTC
CDR3aa: CASSLRLAGYLGGETQYF

v_gene: TRBV7-2
j_gene: TRBJ2-7
abundance: NA
d_gene: NA
CDR3nt: TGTGCCAGTAGCTTAGCGCGGGCGCAGAGCTCCTACGAGCAGTACTTC
CDR3aa: CASSLARAQSSYEQYF

v_gene: TRBV7-9
j_gene: TRBJ2-3
abundance: few
d_gene: TRBD2
CDR3nt: TGTGCCAGCAGCTTACCCTCGCCCAGCGGGAGCGATACGCAGTATTTT
CDR3aa: CASSLPSPSGSDTQYF

v_gene: TRBV6-1
j_gene: TRBJ2-1
abundance: few
d_gene: NA
CDR3nt: TGTGCCAGCACTTTTCAGGGGTTCTACAATGAGCAGTTCTTC
CDR3aa: CASTFQGFYNEQFF

v_gene: TRBV5-1
j_gene: TRBJ2-5
abundance: NA
d_gene: TRBD1
CDR3nt: TGCGCCAGCAGCGGGACAGTTATTGAAGAGACCCAGTACTTC
CDR3aa: CASSGTVIEETQYF

v_gene: TRBV20-1
j_gene: TRBJ2-3
abundance: NA
d_gene: NA
CDR3nt: TGCAGTGCAAAATCATCCACTTGGGTCAGGGGTCACACAGATACGCAGTATTTT
CDR3aa: CSAKSSTWVRGHTDTQYF

v_gene: TRBV19
j_gene: TRBJ2-5
abundance: NA
d_gene: TRBD1
CDR3nt: TGTGCCAGTAGTATGGGGACAGGGCGCCAAGAGACCCAGTACTTC
CDR3aa: CASSMGTGRQETQYF

v_gene: TRBV12-3/TRBV12-4
j_gene: TRBJ1-1
abundance: once
d_gene: TRBD1
CDR3nt: TGTGCCAGCATCAGACAGGGTACTGAAGCTTTCTTT
CDR3aa: CASIRQGTEAFF

v_gene: TRBV12-3/TRBV12-4
j_gene: TRBJ2-5
abundance: NA
d_gene: NA
CDR3nt: TGTGCCAGCGGCCTGGGCGGGGTGGAAGAGACCCAGTACTTC
CDR3aa: CASGLGGVEETQYF

v_gene: TRBV7-2
j_gene: TRBJ1-4
abundance: few
d_gene: TRBD1
CDR3nt: TGTGCCAGCAGCTCCTCCGGGACAGGAAGTGAAAAACTGTTTTTT
CDR3aa: CASSSSGTGSEKLFF

v_gene: TRBV4-3
j_gene: TRBJ2-1
abundance: NA
d_gene: TRBD1
CDR3nt: TGCGCCAGCAGCACCCGACAGGGGAGCTACAATGAGCAGTTCTTC
CDR3aa: CASSTRQGSYNEQFF

v_gene: TRBV6-1
j_gene: TRBJ2-7
abundance: few
d_gene: TRBD2
CDR3nt: TGTGCCAGCAGGTTTCCAGTGGGACTAGCGGACTCCTACGAGCAGTACTTC
CDR3aa: CASRFPVGLADSYEQYF

v_gene: TRBV15
j_gene: TRBJ2-3
abundance: few
d_gene: NA
CDR3nt: TGTGCCACCAGCAGAGATGCCCGCGGAGCCTTCACAGATACGCAGTATTTT
CDR3aa: CATSRDARGAFTDTQYF

v_gene: TRBV6-5
j_gene: TRBJ2-5
abundance: NA
d_gene: TRBD2
CDR3nt: TGTGCCACCACAAGGACTAGCGGGGGGACAGAGACCCAGTACTTC
CDR3aa: CATTRTSGGTETQYF

v_gene: TRBV6-1
j_gene: TRBJ1-4
abundance: NA
d_gene: TRBD1
CDR3nt: TGTGCCAGCAGTGAGATCCTACAGGGGGTCGGTGAAAAACTGTTTTTT
CDR3aa: CASSEILQGVGEKLFF

v_gene: TRBV5-5
j_gene: TRBJ1-4
abundance: many
d_gene: NA
CDR3nt: TGTGCCAGCGTCAGTATTGTGGATGAAAAACTGTTTTTT
CDR3aa: CASVSIVDEKLFF

v_gene: TRBV6-1
j_gene: TRBJ2-1
abundance: few
d_gene: TRBD2
CDR3nt: TGTGCCAGCAGTTCCCTAGCGGGGGCCCACAATGAGCAGTTCTTC
CDR3aa: CASSSLAGAHNEQFF

v_gene: TRBV20-1
j_gene: TRBJ1-5
abundance: NA
d_gene: NA
CDR3nt: TGCAGTGCTAGAGGACAGACGAATAGCAATCAGCCCCAGCATTTT
CDR3aa: CSARGQTNSNQPQHF

v_gene: TRBV29-1
j_gene: TRBJ2-1
abundance: few
d_gene: NA
CDR3nt: TGCAGCGTTGAGGTTGGGAGTAGAGATGAGCAGTTCTTC
CDR3aa: CSVEVGSRDEQFF

v_gene: TRBV20-1
j_gene: TRBJ2-5
abundance: NA
d_gene: NA
CDR3nt: TGCAGTGCTAGAGGCCCCTCGGGGTGGCAAGAGACCCAGTACTTC
CDR3aa: CSARGPSGWQETQYF

v_gene: TRBV6-5
j_gene: TRBJ2-5
abundance: few
d_gene: NA
CDR3nt: TGTGCCAGCTCCTACGGGGCTTTTGGGACACTCCAAGAGACCCAGTACTTC
CDR3aa: CASSYGAFGTLQETQYF

v_gene: TRBV10-3
j_gene: TRBJ2-3
abundance: NA
d_gene: TRBD2
CDR3nt: TGTGCCATCAGTGGAGTATCTAGCGGGGGTTTGGTGGATACGCAGTATTTT
CDR3aa: CAISGVSSGGLVDTQYF

v_gene: TRBV10-3
j_gene: TRBJ2-2
abundance: NA
d_gene: NA
CDR3nt: TGTGCCATCAGTGACCGGGGTTGGACCGGGGAGCTGTTTTTT
CDR3aa: CAISDRGWTGELFF

v_gene: TRBV3-1
j_gene: TRBJ2-3
abundance: many
d_gene: TRBD2
CDR3nt: TGTGCCAGCAGCCAACCAGCGGGAATTAATACGCAGTATTTT
CDR3aa: CASSQPAGINTQYF

v_gene: TRBV7-6
j_gene: TRBJ1-2
abundance: NA
d_gene: NA
CDR3nt: TGTGCCAGCAGCCCGTCCCGGACTAACTATGGCTACACCTTC
CDR3aa: CASSPSRTNYGYTF

v_gene: TRBV10-3
j_gene: TRBJ2-4
abundance: few
d_gene: NA
CDR3nt: TGTGCCATCAGTGGTCCAGCCAAAAACATTCAGTACTTC
CDR3aa: CAISGPAKNIQYF

v_gene: TRBV2
j_gene: TRBJ2-3
abundance: NA
d_gene: TRBD2
CDR3nt: TGTGCCAGCGCCCGGGGGGGCGGGGCAGATACGCAGTATTTT
CDR3aa: CASARGGGADTQYF

v_gene: TRBV5-6
j_gene: TRBJ2-7
abundance: NA
d_gene: TRBD1
CDR3nt: TGTGCCAGCAGCTTTTCGACCGGGACAGGGGTTGAGTACGAGCAGTACTTC
CDR3aa: CASSFSTGTGVEYEQYF

v_gene: TRBV29-1
j_gene: TRBJ1-1
abundance: many
d_gene: TRBD1
CDR3nt: TGCAGCGTTATCAGGGGGGTCACTGAAGCTTTCTTT
CDR3aa: CSVIRGVTEAFF

v_gene: TRBV24-1
j_gene: TRBJ1-2
abundance: many
d_gene: TRBD1
CDR3nt: TGTGCCACCAGTGATTCGACAGGGAACAGCTATGGCTACACCTTC
CDR3aa: CATSDSTGNSYGYTF

v_gene: TRBV14
j_gene: TRBJ2-2
abundance: NA
d_gene: NA
CDR3nt: TGTGCCAGCAGCCAAGTTTGGGGGTACACCGGGGAGCTGTTTTTT
CDR3aa: CASSQVWGYTGELFF

v_gene: TRBV5-1
j_gene: TRBJ2-7
abundance: NA
d_gene: TRBD1
CDR3nt: TGCGCCACCAAGGGGACAGCCTCCTACGAGCAGTACTTC
CDR3aa: CATKGTASYEQYF